The T cell receptor beta chain described here comes from a study of blood T cells in healthy people across ages. About the study: Template switching caught about one barcoded beta molecule for each two T cells.

About this clonotype itself: Its matching antigen is unknown.

Alongside a J-beta primer mix, a sample-barcoded 5' primer served in a second PCR lasting roughly 6 to 12 cycles. With 12 random nucleotides, a template-switch adaptor tagged each individual cDNA molecule. A single record per CDR3 protein comes from TCRdb applying MiXCR to the 5' RACE reads. The data hold about 830,000 distinct CDR3 sequences, with less than 80% observed a single time. Broader study findings: More naive CD4+ cells and higher diversity marked long-lived donors relative to aged donors.

The V gene's germline CDR1 is MNHEY and CDR2 SVGAGI. The V gene lost 10 bases and the J gene lost 9 bases, with 16 bases spanning the gap. The CDR3 sequence is 12 residues long. The chain uses TRBV6-5 and TRBJ2-1, with D possibly called TRBD1 or TRBD2 (5 bases each). The TCR comes from a man younger than 40 in good health. Sequencing was performed on blood. The CDR3 sequence: CATSGRRGEQFF. CDR3 DNA: TGTGCCACGTCGGGACGCCGCGGTGAGCAGTTCTTC.